This T cell receptor beta chain was sequenced during a study of T-cell reconstitution after alpha-beta-depleted transplantation in children. This clonotype was found once. Its antigen is not known. Findings of the study overall: Reported findings indicate that, about two months after transplant, alpha-beta T cells came from several hundred expanded clones, which were derived from non-depleted graft cells. Newly produced T cells mostly provided counts and TCRbeta diversity after one year, as hyperexpanded clones declined. From surviving recipient T cells and thymic progenitors came the high day-60 TCRbeta diversity observed in some patients.

Construction of the TCRbeta library involved unique molecular identifiers. A single record per CDR3 protein comes from TCRdb applying MiXCR to the PCR reads. Of 900,000 or so distinct CDR3 sequences listed, approximately 15% are singletons. Germline assignment: CDR1 MNHEY and CDR2 SVGEGT. Trimming left V 8 bases short and J 4 bases short, with 11 bases between. This CDR3 has 13 amino acids. The rearrangement uses TRBV6-2 or TRBV6-3 and TRBJ1-4; no reliable D call. This receptor was identified in a male patient between 10 and 17 years old who had a stem cell transplant for acute lymphoblastic leukemia, so the T cells may come from the graft donor. Specimen: PBMCs, mostly from graft donor cells, collected 360 days after TCRalphabeta/CD19-depleted stem cell transplant. The CDR3 loop is CASRRGHNEKLFF. The CDR3 DNA follows: TGTGCCAGCCGGAGAGGCCATAATGAAAAACTGTTTTTT.